Listed here is a single T cell receptor beta chain. Other DNA sequences in this sample translate to the same CDR3. These data are taken from a study of shared clonotypes between healthy human individuals. The V gene lost 0 bases and the J gene lost 1 base, with 7 bases spanning the gap. The CDR3 is 14 amino acids. Germline V lookup: CDR1 SGHRS, CDR2 YFSETQ. Profiled with immunoSEQ multiplex PCR; TCRdb holds only in-frame clones, not every one. The sample records over 2 million clones, 80% to 95% being singletons. The rearrangement links TRBV5-1 to TRBJ1-1; D call uncertain. Input material: naive CD4+ T cells from PBMCs. Subset defined: CD45RA+ positively selected. This clonotype originated in a man between 18 and 29 years old in good health. Some clones in this sample may be carry-over from other donors' samples. The CDR3 sequence is CASSLVRGNTEAFF. The CDR3 region has the DNA TGCGCCAGCAGCTTGGTGCGGGGGAACACTGAAGCTTTCTTT.